Listed below are T cell receptor beta chains from one sample, sequenced in a study of patients and donors after allogeneic stem cell transplantation. From the RT-PCR reads, TCRdb called clonotypes with MiXCR, one entry per CDR3 protein. The sample contains 25,000 to 30,000 distinct CDR3 sequences, about 8% of which appear only once. The sample was blood, either unsorted or a sorted T cell fraction (not recorded which). The receptors were gathered from a human donor who was either an allogeneic HSCT recipient or a stem cell or donor lymphocyte infusion donor (not recorded which). It is not recorded whose cells these are; they may come from a transplant donor. CDR3s include the opening cysteine and the closing phenylalanine or tryptophan. The D gene is left open where the match is weak. Clone size is stated in some rows and not others, as once, few, many or a class when expanded.

D gene	V gene	clone size	J gene	CDR3 DNA	CDR3 protein
TRBD1	TRBV28	few	TRBJ2-5	TGTGCCAGCACCCCACCGGGACAGCCACTGCGAGAGACCCAGTACTTC	CASTPPGQPLRETQYF
.	TRBV7-9	.	TRBJ1-6	TGTGCCAGCAGCTTATGGGCAGGGCGATCACCCCTCCACTTT	CASSLWAGRSPLHF
TRBD1	TRBV7-9	many	TRBJ2-5	TGTGCCAGCAGCCAGGGACAGGTCTCAGAGACCCAGTACTTC	CASSQGQVSETQYF
.	TRBV5-6	.	TRBJ2-7	TGTGCCAGCAGCCCAGGGCCAAACCCCCTCGAGCAGTACTTC	CASSPGPNPLEQYF
.	TRBV20-1	.	TRBJ1-5	TGCAGTGCTAGAGAGGGGGGGACGTGGGGCAATCAGCCCCAGCATTTT	CSAREGGTWGNQPQHF
.	TRBV5-1	many	TRBJ2-7	TGCGCCAGCAGCTTTGGGAGCTACGAGCAGTACTTC	CASSFGSYEQYF
TRBD2	TRBV2	.	TRBJ2-3	TGTGCCAGCAGTGATACCCAAGGGCGGGGGGGCCTAGATACGCAGTATTTT	CASSDTQGRGGLDTQYF
TRBD2	TRBV7-9	few	TRBJ2-7	TGTGCCAGCAGTCAGACTAGCGGCACTGACTTC	CASSQTSGTDF
.	TRBV13	many	TRBJ2-3	TGTGCCAGCAGCTTAGTTCAAGGTCCAGGGGCGCAGTATTTT	CASSLVQGPGAQYF
TRBD2	TRBV7-2	many	TRBJ2-7	TGTGCCAGCAGCATAACCGGGACTAGCGGCACCTACGAGCAGTACTTC	CASSITGTSGTYEQYF
.	TRBV28	.	TRBJ1-2	TGTGCCAGCAGCCCAACCCCGGATTATGGCTACACCTTC	CASSPTPDYGYTF
TRBD1	TRBV20-1	few	TRBJ1-1	TGCAGTGCGGACCAGGGGGCTGGGCCTTTCTTT	CSADQGAGPFF
.	TRBV7-9	few	TRBJ1-2	TGTGCCAGCAGCTTTCCAGACAGTTATGGCTACACCTTC	CASSFPDSYGYTF
.	TRBV7-9	many	TRBJ2-1	TGTGCCAGCACCTGGCTAGTAGTCTACAATGAGCAGTTCTTC	CASTWLVVYNEQFF
.	TRBV9	.	TRBJ2-7	TGTGCCATCGCCCTTGGGGGGGCGGACCCAAGGGCTGGGATCTACGAGCAGTACTTC	CAIALGGADPRAGIYEQYF
.	TRBV7-9	many	TRBJ2-7	TGTGCCAGCAGCTTAGATCTGGGCAAGCAGTACTTC	CASSLDLGKQYF
.	TRBV29-1	medium-sized	TRBJ2-6	TGCAGCGTTGAAGATAGGGGGTCTGGGGCCAACGTCCTGACTTTC	CSVEDRGSGANVLTF
.	TRBV6-6	many	TRBJ1-3	TGTGCCAGCAGTTACTCGAGGGTACCCATATATTTT	CASSYSRVPIYF
TRBD2	TRBV4-2	few	TRBJ2-5	TGTGCCAGCAGCCAAGGGGCAACCGGGGGGGAGACCCAGTACTTC	CASSQGATGGETQYF
.	TRBV6-1	many	TRBJ2-3	TGTGCCAGCAGTAGATCCGGAGTTTTGTTGCAGTATTTT	CASSRSGVLLQYF
.	TRBV6-5	.	TRBJ1-4	TGTGCCAGCAGTTACTCAGCCGGGGAAACGGCTAATGAAAAACTGTTTTTT	CASSYSAGETANEKLFF
.	TRBV10-3	many	TRBJ1-1	TGTGCCACCCGTACCCGGCTCGGGGGGCGCGGAGGGGCTTTCTTT	CATRTRLGGRGGAFF
.	TRBV7-9	many	TRBJ1-3	TGTGCCAGCAGCTTATATGAAGGAAACACCATATATTTT	CASSLYEGNTIYF
TRBD2	TRBV20-1	many	TRBJ2-1	TGCAGTGCCCCCGGCCCGACTAGCGGGAGGGCCAATGAGCAGTTCTTC	CSAPGPTSGRANEQFF
.	TRBV6-5	.	TRBJ1-3	TGTGCCAGCAGTTACTCAGGGTTGGGGTCCGGAAACACCATATATTTT	CASSYSGLGSGNTIYF
.	TRBV27	few	TRBJ1-2	TGTGCCAGCAGTTTATATTCCCGGACAGTGAATGGCTACACCTTC	CASSLYSRTVNGYTF